This T cell receptor beta chain was sequenced in a study of tissue T cells after allogeneic stem cell transplantation. Sample share makes this clone large. Its matching antigen is unknown. Genes and germline are mouse. The observed sequence ends 1 residue before the CDR3 terminus, with the missing tail filled in from the germline J gene. Overall study findings and caveats: Anatomically similar tissues had similar TCR repertoires within each patient. Motif-based clustering found tissue-specific repertoire signatures shared across patients, though few clones were shared.

Sequencing used immunoSEQ multiplex PCR; TCRdb keeps in-frame clones, though not all of them. The profile shows approximately 5,500 clones, 40% to 60% of them singletons. The CDR3 has 13 amino acids. CDR1 and CDR2 (germline): GFQATS, STVNSAI. Trimming removed 5 bases from V and 0 bases from J; junction bases left unmatched: 0. The time point denotes: mouse harvest day 14 after allogeneic transplant. Mouse grafts combined 10^7 T-cell-depleted bone marrow cells with 10^6 splenic CD5+ T cells. Material for sequencing was gut tissue. The V gene is TRBV20, the J gene TRBJ1-2; 10 nucleotides align to TRBD1. The TCR comes from a female BALB/c mouse given C57BL/6 T cells with graft-versus-host disease after an allogeneic hematopoietic cell transplant. CDR3 DNA, as far as it was read: TGTGGTGCTGGACAGGGGGCAAACTCCGACTACACC. Its translation is CGAGQGANSDYT. Given in full, the CDR3 is CGAGQGANSDYTF.